This T cell receptor (beta chain) originates from a study of T cell responses to AZD1222 COVID-19 vaccine (dated by TCRdb to about 2021). In the study overall: AZD1222 recipients given second doses at about 4 weeks or at about 12 weeks were pooled, since spike-specific TCR depth and breadth were not found to differ between the two schedules. A total of 230 to 250 trial participants underwent TCR sequencing, of whom 207 received two doses of AZD1222 and some 26 received two doses of the MenACWY control vaccine. Enrollment into the trials was organized by age into subgroups of 18-55, 56-69 and 70-plus years, and those subgroups contained roughly 150, 30 and 60 TCR-sequenced participants, respectively. The study at large found these results: The 56-69-year group was small, and its depth increase did not reach significance, likely because of low power. Participants were mostly white British and included more females than males, and it was suggested by the authors that clonal diversity may have been underestimated. After two AZD1222 doses, spike-specific TCR breadth and depth were significantly higher than at day 0 and than in MenACWY recipients. CD4 TCRs associated with the vaccine covered the entire spike protein, and the dominant responses were in regions 160-218 and 743-854. Conclusions about previously exposed vaccinees are limited, since just five or six AZD1222 recipients were seropositive for SARS-CoV-2 at baseline. No day 14 peak-response samples were available, so repertoires were characterized only after the peak T cell response. Reportedly, almost half of the unique spike-specific TCRs recognized epitopes lying outside the regions that are mutated in the B.1.351 and B.1.1.7 variants.

For this clone: Its antigen remains unidentified. Base qualities are not recorded, but no much larger clone differs from it by a single base.

The CDR3 regions of human TCRbeta chains were analyzed by immunosequencing. As for the original processing: Repertoire TCRs were matched against a reference library of SARS-CoV-2-specific TCRs generated with the MIRA antigen-specificity platform. Breadth meant the fraction of unique TCRs that were SARS-CoV-2-associated, whereas depth meant the fraction of total T cells that were SARS-CoV-2-associated. Using the MIRA data, each spike-specific TCR was mapped to the spike region that the TCR reacts to and placed in a CD4 or CD8 class. Log10-transformed breadth and depth values were compared by one-way ANOVA with Sidak's multiple comparisons tests. In TCRdb, the immuneACCESS table is reduced to in-frame sequences with V and J assigned. These tables do not hold every clone; where another copy was compared, an unresolved V gene accounts for under half, and the others remain unexplained. D and trimming come from the DNA, and the V and J calls and clone size come from that table. The sample table shows around 120,000 clones, and more than 85% are seen once. About 2.7% of the sample is in the top ten clones.

In the paper's terms, the time point label means: baseline before first vaccination. The vaccinee samples were drawn from two UK trials, COV001 and COV002, one of which was a single-blind randomized controlled phase 2/3 trial testing AZD1222 (ChAdOx1 nCoV-19) in healthy adults. Trial participant PBMC samples were collected at day 0 and day 28 after the second dose for TCRbeta chain sequencing. The TCR sequence derives from an adult in good health. Material: peripheral blood, obtained on day 0 of AZD1222 vaccination.

The CDR3: CASSPGLATNTGELFF. The nucleotide sequence is TGTGCCAGCAGCCCGGGACTAGCGACTAACACCGGGGAGCTGTTTTTT. The sequence is built from TRBV9 and TRBJ2-2; TRBD2 fits 10 bases in the junction. Relative to germline, V is missing 4 bases and J is missing 2 bases, with 5 bases of the junction outside any gene match. The CDR3, from cysteine to phenylalanine, totals 16 residues. Only CDR3 DNA remains: 48 bases, in frame from the first base. In the germline V gene, CDR1 corresponds to SGDLS and CDR2 to YYNGEE.